This T cell receptor beta chain was profiled in a study of blood T cell repertoires in COVID-19. Cohort 3 recovered donors had two negative PCRs, clearance, or symptom resolution. As originally analysed: Reference gene primer amplification gave nucleated cell count estimates. The table came from immunoSEQ multiplex PCR; TCRdb's copy has only in-frame clones and leaves some out. The V and J calls and the clone size are those of that table, but D and trimming were determined from the DNA. Seen here are 400,000 to 500,000 clones, roughly 90% observed once, and the top ten hold less than 2%. CDR3 length: 14 residues. Germline-derived CDR1 and CDR2 are SGHVS and FQNEAQ. V was pared by 5 bases and J by 7 bases, with 16 bases between.

Sequences were obtained from PBMCs or T cells enriched from blood (not recorded which). This receptor was taken from a woman in her thirties or forties who had recovered from COVID-19. This chain connects TRBV7-8 to TRBJ2-3; D possibly corresponds to TRBD2 (6 bases). The CDR3 DNA sequence: TGTGCCAGCAGCCCAGACCCGGGGGTCAATACGCAGTATTTT. It encodes CASSPDPGVNTQYF.